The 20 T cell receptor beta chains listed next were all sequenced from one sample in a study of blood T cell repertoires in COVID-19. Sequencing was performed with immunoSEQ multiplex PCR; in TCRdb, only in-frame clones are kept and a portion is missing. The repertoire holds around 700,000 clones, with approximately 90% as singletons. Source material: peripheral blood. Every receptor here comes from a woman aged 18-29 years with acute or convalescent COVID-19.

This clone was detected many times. The CDR3 sequence is CASSYAGEVTDTQYF. Here the CDR3 DNA reads TGTGCCAGCAGTTACGCGGGGGAGGTCACAGATACGCAGTATTTT. The V gene is TRBV6-2 or TRBV6-3, the J gene TRBJ2-3; 7 nucleotides match TRBD2. Germline lookup yields CDR1 MNHEY and CDR2 SVGEGT. This CDR3 spans 15 amino acids. The junction had 4 bases not matched to a gene; V was cut back by 2 bases and J by 2 bases.

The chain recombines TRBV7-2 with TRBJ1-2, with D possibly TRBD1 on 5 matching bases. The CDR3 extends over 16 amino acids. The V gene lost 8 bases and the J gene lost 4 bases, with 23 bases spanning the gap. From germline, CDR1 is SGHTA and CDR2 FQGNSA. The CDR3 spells CASPPTSVPRGYGYTF. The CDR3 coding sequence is TGTGCCAGCCCCCCGACATCGGTCCCAAGGGGCTATGGCTACACCTTC. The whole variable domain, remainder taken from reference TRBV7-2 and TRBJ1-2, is GAGVSQSPSNKVTEKGKDVELRCDPISGHTALYWYRQSLGQGLEFLIYFQGNSAPDKSGLPSDRFSAERTGGSVSTLTIQRTQQEDSAVYLCASPPTSVPRGYGYTFGSGTRLTVV.

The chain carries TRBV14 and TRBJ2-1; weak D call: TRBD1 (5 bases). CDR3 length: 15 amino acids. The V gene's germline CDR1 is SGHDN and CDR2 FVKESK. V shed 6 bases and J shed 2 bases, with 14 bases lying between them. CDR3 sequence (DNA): TGTGCCAGCAGTTACAAGACAGAGACCTACAATGAGCAGTTCTTC. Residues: CASSYKTETYNEQFF.

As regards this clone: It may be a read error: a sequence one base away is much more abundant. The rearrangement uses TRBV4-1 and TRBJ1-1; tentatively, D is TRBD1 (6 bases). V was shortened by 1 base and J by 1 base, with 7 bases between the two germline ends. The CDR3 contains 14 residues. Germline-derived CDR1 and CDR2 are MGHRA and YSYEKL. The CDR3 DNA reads TGCGCCAGCAGCCAAGTCAGGGGGAACACTGAAGCTTTCTTT. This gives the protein CASSQVRGNTEAFF.

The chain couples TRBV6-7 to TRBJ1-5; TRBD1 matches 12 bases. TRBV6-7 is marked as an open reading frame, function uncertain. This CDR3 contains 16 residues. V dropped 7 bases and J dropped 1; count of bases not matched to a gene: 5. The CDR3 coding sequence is TGTGCCAGCAACGTGGGACAGGGGGCGAGCAATCAGCCCCAGCATTTT. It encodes CASNVGQGASNQPQHF.

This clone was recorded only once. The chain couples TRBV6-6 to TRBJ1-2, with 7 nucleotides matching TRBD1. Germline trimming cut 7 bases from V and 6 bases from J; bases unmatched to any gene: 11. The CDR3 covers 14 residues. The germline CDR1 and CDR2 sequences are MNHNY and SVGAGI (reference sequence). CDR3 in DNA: TGTGCCAGCATCCAGGGACAGCGTACTGATGGCTACACCTTC. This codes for CASIQGQRTDGYTF.

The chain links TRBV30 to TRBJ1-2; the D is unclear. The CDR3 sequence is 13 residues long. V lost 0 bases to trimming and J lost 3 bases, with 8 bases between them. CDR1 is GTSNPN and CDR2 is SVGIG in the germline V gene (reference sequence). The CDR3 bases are TGTGCCTGGAGTGTTCGAGGGCACTATGGCTACACCTTC. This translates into CAWSVRGHYGYTF.

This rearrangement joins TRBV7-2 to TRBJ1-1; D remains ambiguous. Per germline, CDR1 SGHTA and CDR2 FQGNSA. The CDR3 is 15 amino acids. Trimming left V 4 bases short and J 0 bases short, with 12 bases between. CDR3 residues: CASSSRSAVNTEAFF. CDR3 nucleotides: TGTGCCAGCAGCTCCCGAAGCGCCGTGAACACTGAAGCTTTCTTT.

The CDR3 nucleotides read TGTGCCAGCAGCGGGGGACTAGAAGACTACAATGAGCAGTTCTTC. Protein sequence: CASSGGLEDYNEQFF. The rearrangement links TRBV7-8 to TRBJ2-1; TRBD2 matches at 8 bases. The CDR3 totals 15 residues. The germline V gene encodes CDR1 SGHVS and CDR2 FQNEAQ. With 5 bases clipped from V and 3 bases from J, the junction kept 6 bases outside the gene matches.

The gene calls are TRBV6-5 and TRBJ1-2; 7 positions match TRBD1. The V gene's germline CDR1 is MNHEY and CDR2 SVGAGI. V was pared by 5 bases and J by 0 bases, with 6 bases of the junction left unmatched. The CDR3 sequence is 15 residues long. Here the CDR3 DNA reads TGTGCCAGCAGTCCAGGGGGAGCTCCTAACTATGGCTACACCTTC. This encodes CASSPGGAPNYGYTF.

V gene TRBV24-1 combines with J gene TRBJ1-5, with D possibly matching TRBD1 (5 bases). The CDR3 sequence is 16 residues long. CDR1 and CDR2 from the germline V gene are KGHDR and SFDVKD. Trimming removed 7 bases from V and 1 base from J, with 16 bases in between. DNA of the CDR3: TGTGCCACCAGGGCCCGGGGGGAAGGGAGCAATCAGCCCCAGCATTTT. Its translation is CATRARGEGSNQPQHF.

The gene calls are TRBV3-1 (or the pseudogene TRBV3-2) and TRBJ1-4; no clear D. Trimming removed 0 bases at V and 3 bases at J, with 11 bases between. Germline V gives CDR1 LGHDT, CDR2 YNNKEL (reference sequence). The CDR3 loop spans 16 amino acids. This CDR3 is CASSQDRGSSNEKLFF. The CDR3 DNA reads TGTGCCAGCAGCCAAGATCGAGGCAGCTCTAATGAAAAACTGTTTTTT.

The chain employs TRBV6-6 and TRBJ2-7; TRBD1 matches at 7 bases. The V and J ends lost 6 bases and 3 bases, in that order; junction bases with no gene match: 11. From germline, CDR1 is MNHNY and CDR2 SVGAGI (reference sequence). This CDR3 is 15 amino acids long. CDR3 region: CASSLPLGQLYEQYF. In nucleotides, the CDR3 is TGTGCCAGCAGCCTACCCCTGGGACAGCTCTACGAGCAGTACTTC.

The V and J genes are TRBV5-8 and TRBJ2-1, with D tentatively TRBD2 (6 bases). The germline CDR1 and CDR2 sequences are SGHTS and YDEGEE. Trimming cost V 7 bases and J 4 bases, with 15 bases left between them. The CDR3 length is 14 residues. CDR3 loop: CASPPGSGYNEQFF. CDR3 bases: TGTGCCAGCCCGCCGGGAAGCGGGTACAATGAGCAGTTCTTC. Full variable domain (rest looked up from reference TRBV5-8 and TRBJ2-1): EAGVTQSPTHLIKTRGQQATLRCSPISGHTSVYWYQQALGLGLQFLLWYDEGEERNRGNFPPRFSGRQFPNYSSELNVNALELEDSALYLCASPPGSGYNEQFFGPGTRLTVL.

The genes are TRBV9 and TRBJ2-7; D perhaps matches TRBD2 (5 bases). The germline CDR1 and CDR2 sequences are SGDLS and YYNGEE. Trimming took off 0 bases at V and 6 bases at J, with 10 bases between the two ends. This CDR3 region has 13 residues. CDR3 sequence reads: CASSVVGSSEQYF. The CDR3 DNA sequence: TGTGCCAGCAGCGTAGTTGGGAGCTCCGAGCAGTACTTC.

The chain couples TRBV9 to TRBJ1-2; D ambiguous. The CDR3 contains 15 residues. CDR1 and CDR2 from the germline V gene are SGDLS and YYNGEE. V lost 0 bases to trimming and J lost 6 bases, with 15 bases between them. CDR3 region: CASSVGEGLGNGYTF. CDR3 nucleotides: TGTGCCAGCAGCGTAGGGGAGGGTTTGGGTAATGGCTACACCTTC.

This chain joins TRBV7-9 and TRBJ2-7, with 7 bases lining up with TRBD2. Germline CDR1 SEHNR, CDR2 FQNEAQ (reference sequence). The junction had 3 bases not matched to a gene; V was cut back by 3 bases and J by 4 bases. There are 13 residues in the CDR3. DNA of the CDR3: TGTGCCAGCAGCTTCCAGGGAGGGTACGAGCAGTACTTC. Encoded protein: CASSFQGGYEQYF. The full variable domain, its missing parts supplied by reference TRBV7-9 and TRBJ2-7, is DTGVSQNPRHKITKRGQNVTFRCDPISEHNRLYWYRQTLGQGPEFLTYFQNEAQLEKSRLLSDRFSAERPKGSFSTLEIQRTEQGDSAMYLCASSFQGGYEQYFGPGTRLTVT.

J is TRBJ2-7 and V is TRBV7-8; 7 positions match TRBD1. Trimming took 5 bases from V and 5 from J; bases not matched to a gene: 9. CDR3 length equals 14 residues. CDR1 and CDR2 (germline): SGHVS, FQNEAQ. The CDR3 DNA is TGTGCCAGCAGCACCCGACAGGGTAGGGACGAGCAGTACTTC. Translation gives CASSTRQGRDEQYF. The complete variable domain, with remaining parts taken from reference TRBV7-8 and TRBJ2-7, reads GAGVSQSPRYKVAKRGQDVALRCDPISGHVSLFWYQQALGQGPEFLTYFQNEAQLDKSGLPSDRFFAERPEGSVSTLKIQRTQQEDSAVYLCASSTRQGRDEQYFGPGTRLTVT.

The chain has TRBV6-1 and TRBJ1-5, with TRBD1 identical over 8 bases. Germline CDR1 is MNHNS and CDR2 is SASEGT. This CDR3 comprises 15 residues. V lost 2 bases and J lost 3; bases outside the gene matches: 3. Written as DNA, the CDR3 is TGTGCCAGCAGTGAATGGACAGGGAACAATCAGCCCCAGCATTTT. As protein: CASSEWTGNNQPQHF.

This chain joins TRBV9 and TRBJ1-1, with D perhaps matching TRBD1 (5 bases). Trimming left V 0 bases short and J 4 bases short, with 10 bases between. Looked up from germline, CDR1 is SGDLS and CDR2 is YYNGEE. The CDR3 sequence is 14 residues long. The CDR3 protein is CASSVGGSSTEAFF. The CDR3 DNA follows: TGTGCCAGCAGCGTAGGGGGCTCTAGCACTGAAGCTTTCTTT.